This T cell receptor beta chain emerged from a study of T cell responses to AZD1222 COVID-19 vaccine. Across the whole study: Second-dose groups at about 4 or about 12 weeks were pooled. General study results and limits: Spike-specific TCR breadth rose after two AZD1222 doses, and depth rose as well. Sampled repertoires all dated from after the peak T cell response. Targets within unmutated variant regions were reportedly found for nearly half of spike-specific TCRs.

The table lists this clone with a count of one. Its specificity is not known. The V and J ends lost 2 bases and 7 bases, in that order; junction bases with no gene match: 5. Germline CDR1 SGHTA, CDR2 FQGNSA. The CDR3 covers 15 residues. The method was immunoSEQ multiplex PCR; TCRdb's version includes in-frame clones alone and lacks a portion of them. The data contain tens of thousands of clones, about 92% of them seen just once; the ten biggest clones take up around 5.2%. The specimen comprised peripheral blood, sampled on day 0 of AZD1222 vaccination. The TCR originated in an adult in good health. This chain connects TRBV7-2 to TRBJ1-5, with TRBD1 matching 10 bases. This chain's CDR3 is CASSLRQGAGQPQHF. Here the CDR3 DNA reads TGTGCCAGCAGCTTACGACAGGGGGCTGGACAGCCCCAGCATTTT.